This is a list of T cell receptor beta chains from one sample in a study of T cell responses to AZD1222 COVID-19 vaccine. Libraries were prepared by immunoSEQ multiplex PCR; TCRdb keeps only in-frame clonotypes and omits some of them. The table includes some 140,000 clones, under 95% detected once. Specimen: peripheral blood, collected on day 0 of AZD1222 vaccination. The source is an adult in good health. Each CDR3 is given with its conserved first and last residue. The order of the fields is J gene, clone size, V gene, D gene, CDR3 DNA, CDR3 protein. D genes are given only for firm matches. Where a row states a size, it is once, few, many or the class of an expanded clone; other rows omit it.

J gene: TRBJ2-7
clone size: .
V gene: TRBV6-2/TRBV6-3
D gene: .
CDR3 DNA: TGTGCCAGCAGTTTCCGCTACGAGCAGTACTTC
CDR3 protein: CASSFRYEQYF

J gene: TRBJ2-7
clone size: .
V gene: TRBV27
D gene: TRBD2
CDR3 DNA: TGTGCCAGCAGCGGGAGGGCCGGGTACGAGCAGTACTTC
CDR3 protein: CASSGRAGYEQYF

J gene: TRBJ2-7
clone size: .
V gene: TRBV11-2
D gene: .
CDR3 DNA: TGTGCCAGCAGCTTGTTTGGCCTAAGCGGGCCCTCCTACGAGCAGTACTTC
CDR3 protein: CASSLFGLSGPSYEQYF

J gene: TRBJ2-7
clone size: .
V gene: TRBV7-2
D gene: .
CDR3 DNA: TGTGCCAGCAGCTCAGGACCAGATTACGAGCAGTACTTC
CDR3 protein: CASSSGPDYEQYF

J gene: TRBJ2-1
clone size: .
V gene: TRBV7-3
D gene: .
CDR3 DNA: TGTGCCAGCAGCCCCTCTTGGGGGAGCTCCTACAATGAGCAGTTCTTC
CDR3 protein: CASSPSWGSSYNEQFF

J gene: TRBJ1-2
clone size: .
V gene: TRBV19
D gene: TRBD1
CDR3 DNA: TGTGCCAGTAGTATACCCCGGACAGGGTCTGATGGCTACACCTTC
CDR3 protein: CASSIPRTGSDGYTF

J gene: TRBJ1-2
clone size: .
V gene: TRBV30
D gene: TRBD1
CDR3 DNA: TGTGCCATGCAGGGCAGGGGGCGCAGTCTCGATGGCTACACCTTC
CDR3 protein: CAMQGRGRSLDGYTF

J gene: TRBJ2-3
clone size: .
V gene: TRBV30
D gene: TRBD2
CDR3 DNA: TGTGCCTGGGGGGGGAGCGGGAGGGGCACAGATACGCAGTATTTT
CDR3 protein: CAWGGSGRGTDTQYF

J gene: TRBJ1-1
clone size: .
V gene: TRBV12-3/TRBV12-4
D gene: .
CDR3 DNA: TGTGCCAGCAGTTCTGAGATAGGGACTGAAGCTTTCTTT
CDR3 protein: CASSSEIGTEAFF

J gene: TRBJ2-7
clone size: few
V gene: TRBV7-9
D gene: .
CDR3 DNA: TGTGCCAGCAGCTTAGACTTCTCCTACGAGCAGTACTTC
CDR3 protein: CASSLDFSYEQYF

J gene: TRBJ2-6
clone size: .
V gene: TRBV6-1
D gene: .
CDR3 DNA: TGTGCCAGCAGTGAAGCTCGGGGCGCTGGGGCCAACGTCCTGACTTTC
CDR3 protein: CASSEARGAGANVLTF

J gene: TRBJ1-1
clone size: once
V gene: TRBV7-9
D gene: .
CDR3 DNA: TGTGCCAGCAGCACACAGGGCACTGAAGCTTTCTTT
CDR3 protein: CASSTQGTEAFF

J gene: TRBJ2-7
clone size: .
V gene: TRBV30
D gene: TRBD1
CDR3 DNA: TGTGCCTATTCACCGGGACAGGGAATCCACGAGCAGTACTTC
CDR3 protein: CAYSPGQGIHEQYF

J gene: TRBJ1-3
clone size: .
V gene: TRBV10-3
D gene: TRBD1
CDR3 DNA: TGTGCCATCAGGTTGGACAGGGCGCAAGGAAACACCATATATTTT
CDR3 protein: CAIRLDRAQGNTIYF

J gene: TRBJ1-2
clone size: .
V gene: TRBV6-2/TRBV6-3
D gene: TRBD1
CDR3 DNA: TGTGCCAGCAGTTACACTCGGGACAGGGGGCAGATTTTCTATGGCTACACCTTC
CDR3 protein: CASSYTRDRGQIFYGYTF

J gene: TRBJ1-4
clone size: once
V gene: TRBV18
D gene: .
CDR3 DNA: TGTGCCAGCTCAGACGGTGCAACTAATGAAAAACTGTTTTTT
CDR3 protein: CASSDGATNEKLFF